A selection of T cell receptor beta chains follows, all from one sample in a study of blood T cell repertoires in COVID-19. Libraries were prepared by immunoSEQ multiplex PCR; TCRdb keeps only in-frame clonotypes and omits some of them. The sample shows thousands of clones, about nine tenths of them seen only once. The sequenced material came from peripheral blood. The receptors shown here come from a human donor in a cohort sampled during active COVID-19. The donor label of this sample is uncertain. Each CDR3 is given with its conserved first and last residue. D genes are given only for firm matches. Clone sizes are given selectively: once, few, many, or a class where the clone is expanded.

TRBJ2-5	once	TRBV12-1	NA	CASSFAEYDRAQETQYF	TGTGCCAGCAGCTTTGCTGAATATGACAGGGCCCAAGAGACCCAGTACTTC
TRBJ2-3	NA	TRBV7-9	TRBD2	CASSLALLAGVTDTQYF	TGTGCCAGCAGCTTAGCGCTTCTAGCGGGTGTCACAGATACGCAGTATTTT
TRBJ2-6	NA	TRBV2	TRBD1	CASRGQSGANVLTF	TGTGCCAGCAGGGGACAGTCTGGGGCCAACGTCCTGACTTTC
TRBJ2-1	NA	TRBV10-1	TRBD2	CASSGRLAQYNEQFF	TGCGCCAGCAGTGGGCGACTAGCACAATACAATGAGCAGTTCTTC
TRBJ2-7	NA	TRBV16	NA	CASSRAYEQYF	TGTGCCAGCAGCCGAGCCTACGAGCAGTACTTC
TRBJ2-3	once	TRBV7-9	TRBD2	CASSLGLAPSTDTQYF	TGTGCCAGCAGCTTAGGACTAGCGCCGAGCACAGATACGCAGTATTTT
TRBJ2-1	once	TRBV28	NA	CASSLSGFISYNEQFF	TGTGCCAGCAGTTTAAGCGGGTTTATTTCCTACAATGAGCAGTTCTTC
TRBJ2-2	NA	TRBV7-6	NA	CASSQNPVQGNTGELFF	TGTGCCAGCAGCCAGAATCCCGTACAGGGTAACACCGGGGAGCTGTTTTTT
TRBJ2-7	few	TRBV5-4	TRBD1	CASSQIWDRGTEQYF	TGTGCCAGCAGCCAAATATGGGACAGGGGGACCGAGCAGTACTTC
TRBJ2-5	NA	TRBV7-7	TRBD2	CASSPTLAGGPETQYF	TGTGCCAGCAGCCCAACCCTAGCGGGAGGGCCAGAGACCCAGTACTTC
TRBJ2-5	NA	TRBV7-8	NA	CASGPRRIQETQYF	TGTGCCAGCGGACCTAGGAGGATACAAGAGACCCAGTACTTC
TRBJ1-4	NA	TRBV15	NA	CATSRDLLQQNEKLFF	TGTGCCACCAGCAGAGATCTTTTACAGCAAAATGAAAAACTGTTTTTT
TRBJ2-3	NA	TRBV10-3	TRBD2	CAISGGPRTSGRVDTQYF	TGTGCCATCAGTGGGGGACCGAGGACTAGCGGGAGGGTAGATACGCAGTATTTT
TRBJ2-7	once	TRBV28	TRBD2	CASTSLAGGSHEQYF	TGTGCCAGCACCAGTTTAGCGGGAGGGTCCCACGAGCAGTACTTC
TRBJ2-7	NA	TRBV19	TRBD1	CASSPGQGFEQYF	TGTGCCAGTAGTCCTGGACAGGGTTTCGAGCAGTACTTC
TRBJ2-7	few	TRBV6-1	NA	CASSEGAKQYF	TGTGCCAGCAGTGAGGGGGCTAAGCAGTACTTC
TRBJ1-6	NA	TRBV2	NA	CASRGTGNSPLHF	TGTGCCAGCAGGGGAACAGGAAATTCACCCCTCCACTTT
TRBJ2-1	NA	TRBV2	NA	CARRGREYNEQFF	TGTGCCAGAAGGGGTCGAGAGTACAATGAGCAGTTCTTC
TRBJ2-7	once	TRBV28	NA	CASSLSGVAYEQYF	TGTGCCAGCAGTTTATCCGGGGTCGCCTACGAGCAGTACTTC
TRBJ2-5	once	TRBV9	NA	CASSVGGSGSEETQYF	TGTGCCAGCAGCGTAGGTGGTAGCGGTTCTGAAGAGACCCAGTACTTC
TRBJ2-1	NA	TRBV6-5	NA	CASSRIRGEQFF	TGTGCCAGCAGCAGAATCCGAGGGGAGCAGTTCTTC
TRBJ1-2	NA	TRBV6-5	NA	CASSPLTGGSGYTF	TGTGCCAGCAGTCCTCTGACGGGGGGCAGCGGCTACACCTTC
TRBJ2-1	NA	TRBV29-1	TRBD2	CSVGLAGANDEQFF	TGCAGCGTCGGACTAGCGGGTGCAAACGATGAGCAGTTCTTC
TRBJ2-2	few	TRBV28	TRBD1	CASSRGTGATNTGELFF	TGTGCCAGCAGCCGGGGGACAGGGGCTACGAACACCGGGGAGCTGTTTTTT
TRBJ2-3	NA	TRBV6-4	TRBD2	CASSDHATSGWGKDTQYF	TGTGCCAGCAGTGACCACGCAACTAGCGGGTGGGGCAAGGATACGCAGTATTTT
TRBJ1-4	NA	TRBV12-3/TRBV12-4	TRBD1	CASSLGGQLFF	TGTGCCAGCAGTTTAGGGGGACAGCTGTTTTTT
TRBJ2-4	NA	TRBV30	TRBD2	CAWSALGSGGFSNIQYF	TGTGCCTGGAGTGCCCTGGGGAGCGGGGGGTTTAGCAACATTCAGTACTTC
TRBJ2-2	NA	TRBV7-3	TRBD2	CASSLGGAGLGGELFF	TGTGCCAGCAGCTTGGGTGGAGCGGGGCTAGGCGGGGAGCTGTTTTTT
TRBJ2-1	few	TRBV10-2	TRBD2	CASGSGRAQLGSYNEQFF	TGCGCCAGCGGCAGCGGGAGGGCCCAACTAGGCTCCTACAATGAGCAGTTCTTC
TRBJ1-1	NA	TRBV2	NA	CASRMDSQVMNTEAFF	TGTGCCAGCAGGATGGACAGCCAAGTCATGAACACTGAAGCTTTCTTT
TRBJ2-3	NA	TRBV9	NA	CASSWDTPSTDTQYF	TGTGCCAGCAGTTGGGACACACCTAGCACAGATACGCAGTATTTT
TRBJ2-7	NA	TRBV19	NA	CASSITRRSYEQYF	TGTGCCAGTAGTATAACGAGGAGATCCTACGAGCAGTACTTC
TRBJ2-5	few	TRBV6-5	NA	CASSYPPRETQYF	TGTGCCAGCAGTTACCCGCCTCGGGAGACCCAGTACTTC
TRBJ1-4	NA	TRBV5-4	TRBD1	CASSRDSGGEKLFF	TGTGCCAGCAGTCGGGACAGCGGAGGGGAAAAACTGTTTTTT
TRBJ2-1	NA	TRBV6-5	NA	CASSFKTGEQFF	TGTGCCAGCAGTTTCAAAACAGGGGAGCAGTTCTTC
TRBJ1-4	NA	TRBV30	TRBD1	CAWSASRQGPNEKLFF	TGTGCCTGGAGTGCCAGCCGACAGGGACCAAATGAAAAACTGTTTTTT
TRBJ1-5	NA	TRBV3-1/TRBV3-2	TRBD1	CASSQRGLVTGVGSNQPQHF	TGTGCCAGCAGCCAACGGGGGCTGGTGACAGGGGTGGGGAGCAATCAGCCCCAGCATTTT
TRBJ2-2	few	TRBV25-1	NA	CASSDPRANTGELFF	TGTGCCAGCAGTGACCCCCGAGCTAACACCGGGGAGCTGTTTTTT
TRBJ2-7	NA	TRBV11-2	NA	CASSLRSGEQYF	TGTGCCAGCAGCTTAAGGAGTGGTGAGCAGTACTTC
TRBJ1-6	few	TRBV9	TRBD1	CASSAGTGGSGNSPLHF	TGTGCCAGCAGCGCAGGGACAGGGGGATCTGGTAATTCACCCCTCCACTTT
TRBJ2-7	NA	TRBV9	TRBD1	CASSERTGGPYEQYF	TGTGCCAGCAGCGAAAGGACAGGGGGCCCCTACGAGCAGTACTTC
TRBJ1-2	NA	TRBV7-9	NA	CASSSGNNYGYTF	TGTGCCAGCAGCTCCGGGAATAACTATGGCTACACCTTC
TRBJ1-2	NA	TRBV24-1	NA	CATSDLGGFNYGYTF	TGTGCCACCAGTGATTTGGGCGGATTTAACTATGGCTACACCTTC
TRBJ1-6	few	TRBV5-5	NA	CASSASRGDDSPLHF	TGTGCCAGCAGCGCATCAAGAGGCGACGATTCACCCCTCCACTTT
TRBJ1-1	NA	TRBV7-3	NA	CASSPAGGRVNTEAFF	TGTGCCAGCAGCCCGGCCGGGGGGCGGGTGAACACTGAAGCTTTCTTT
TRBJ2-2	NA	TRBV18	NA	CASSPVGGAAGELFF	TGTGCCAGCTCACCCGTGGGGGGTGCCGCCGGGGAGCTGTTTTTT
TRBJ1-4	NA	TRBV5-6	NA	CASSLRQTGTNEKLFF	TGTGCCAGCAGCTTGCGTCAGACGGGAACTAATGAAAAACTGTTTTTT
TRBJ2-3	NA	TRBV18	NA	CASSSLGAGDTQYF	TGTGCCAGCTCGTCCTTGGGGGCTGGAGATACGCAGTATTTT
TRBJ2-3	NA	TRBV10-3	TRBD1	CAIRDRHIYTQYF	TGTGCCATCAGGGACAGGCACATTTATACGCAGTATTTT
TRBJ2-2	NA	TRBV10-3	TRBD1	CAIRGRQGANTGELFF	TGTGCCATCAGAGGGCGCCAGGGGGCGAACACCGGGGAGCTGTTTTTT
TRBJ1-1	NA	TRBV25-1	NA	CASSEYDSLMNTEAFF	TGTGCCAGCAGTGAATATGACAGTCTTATGAACACTGAAGCTTTCTTT
TRBJ1-2	NA	TRBV6-1	NA	CASSEDAGGYGYTF	TGTGCCAGCAGTGAAGATGCGGGCGGCTATGGCTACACCTTC
TRBJ1-5	NA	TRBV6-1	NA	CASSEGGGGQPQHF	TGTGCCAGCAGTGAGGGGGGGGGTGGTCAGCCCCAGCATTTT